Listed here are 20 T cell receptor beta chains from one sample, sequenced in a study of blood T cell repertoires in COVID-19. Only in-frame clones appear in the TCRdb table, and some are missing; sequencing was by immunoSEQ multiplex PCR. Of hundreds of thousands of clones in the sample, around 85% were seen once. Sequencing was carried out using peripheral blood. These receptors came from a man in his fifties or sixties with active or convalescent COVID-19.

J is TRBJ2-1 and V is TRBV19; TRBD2 agrees at 8 bases. The CDR3 has 16 residues. J was trimmed by 6 bases and V by 4 bases; bases with no gene match: 11. In germline, CDR1 is LNHDA, CDR2 SQIVND (reference sequence). As DNA, the CDR3 is TGTGCCAGTAGTACGACCGGGACTAGACTATCCAATGAGCAGTTCTTC. This translates into CASSTTGTRLSNEQFF.

The chain carries TRBV7-9 and TRBJ2-1; TRBD2 matches 8 bases. V gave up 5 bases and J gave up 6 bases; unmatched junction bases: 6. Germline V gene data show CDR1 as SEHNR and CDR2 as FQNEAQ (reference sequence). The CDR3 has 14 residues. CDR3 loop: CASSAAGGGNEQFF. The CDR3 nucleotides are TGTGCCAGCAGCGCGGCGGGGGGCGGCAATGAGCAGTTCTTC.

The V gene is TRBV7-9, the J gene TRBJ1-2, with unresolved D. The CDR3 loop spans 13 amino acids. V was cut by 4 bases and J by 8 bases, with 14 bases left in between. Germline-derived CDR1 and CDR2 are SEHNR and FQNEAQ (reference sequence). CDR3 coding DNA: TGTGCCAGCAGCTCCCTCACCTACGGGGGCTACACCTTC. It specifies CASSSLTYGGYTF.

V gene TRBV29-1 combines with J gene TRBJ2-3; D is unresolved. Trimming shortened V by 3 bases and J by 2 bases, and 12 bases separated the two germline ends. The germline V gene encodes CDR1 SQVTM and CDR2 ANQGSEA. The CDR3 length is 14 residues. This CDR3 reads CSVDGAFTTDTQYF. Written as DNA, the CDR3 is TGCAGCGTTGACGGAGCATTTACCACAGATACGCAGTATTTT.

The rearrangement uses TRBV4-2 and TRBJ2-1; 11 bases line up with TRBD2. CDR3 length: 16 amino acids. The germline V gene encodes CDR1 LGHNA and CDR2 YNFKEQ. The trim removed 3 bases at V and 2 bases at J, leaving 3 bases unmatched. The CDR3 sequence is CASSHGLAGPYNEQFF. CDR3 nucleotide sequence: TGTGCCAGCAGCCATGGACTAGCGGGCCCCTACAATGAGCAGTTCTTC.

The chain joins TRBV25-1 to TRBJ1-1; TRBD1 is a possible D gene (6 bases). This CDR3 comprises 11 residues. Germline lookup yields CDR1 MGHDK and CDR2 SYGVNS. CDR3 coding DNA: TGTGCTAGTAGAGGGGGCACTGAAGCTTTCTTT. This gives the protein CASRGGTEAFF.

This clone was found many times. This chain links TRBV30 with TRBJ1-2, with a possible D match to TRBD1 (5 bases). CDR1 and CDR2 from the germline V gene are GTSNPN and SVGIG (reference sequence). The CDR3 covers 14 residues. Trimming left V 3 bases short and J 4 bases short, with 15 bases between. The CDR3 reads CAWSHRQPRYGYTF. CDR3 coding DNA: TGTGCCTGGAGCCATCGACAGCCCCGCTATGGCTACACCTTC.

J is TRBJ2-3 and V is TRBV28; tentatively, D is TRBD1 (6 bases). CDR1 and CDR2 from the germline V gene are MDHEN and SYDVKM. CDR3 size: 13 residues. The V end lost 6 bases, the J end lost 6 bases, and 13 bases lay between the germline ends. CDR3 sequence reads: CASSRPGADTQYF. CDR3 sequence (DNA): TGTGCCAGCAGCCGCCCAGGGGCTGATACGCAGTATTTT.

The chain joins TRBV27 to TRBJ2-2; possibly TRBD2 for D (6 bases). Trimming shortened V by 2 bases and J by 4 bases, and 14 bases separated the two germline ends. Looked up from germline, CDR1 is MNHEY and CDR2 is SMNVEV (reference sequence). The CDR3 sequence is 16 residues long. CDR3: CASSLGGGVLTGELFF. The CDR3 region has the DNA TGTGCCAGCAGTTTAGGAGGAGGGGTGCTCACCGGGGAGCTGTTTTTT.

The chain uses TRBV5-6 and TRBJ2-7; weak D call: TRBD1 (6 bases). This CDR3 contains 12 residues. Trimming removed 4 bases at V and 5 bases at J, with 10 bases between. In germline, CDR1 is SGHDT, CDR2 YYEEEE. Here the CDR3 reads CASSQGMNEQYF. The DNA of the CDR3 is TGTGCCAGCAGCCAGGGGATGAACGAGCAGTACTTC.

The gene calls are TRBV27 and TRBJ1-2, with 7 bases lining up with TRBD1. The germline CDR1 and CDR2 sequences are MNHEY and SMNVEV (reference sequence). The ends lost 5 bases at V and 7 bases at J; junction bases unmatched: 10. The CDR3 has 14 residues. The CDR3 region is CASSASDRVAGYTF. In nucleotides, the CDR3 is TGTGCCAGCAGTGCATCAGACAGGGTTGCTGGCTACACCTTC.

The J gene is TRBJ2-7, the V gene TRBV6-6; 10 bases align to TRBD2. This CDR3 has 14 residues. CDR1 MNHNY and CDR2 SVGAGI come from the germline V gene (reference sequence). V was pared by 6 bases and J by 0 bases, with 2 bases of the junction left unmatched. Here the CDR3 reads CASSASGSSYEQYF. The CDR3 nucleotides are TGTGCCAGCAGCGCTAGCGGGAGCTCCTACGAGCAGTACTTC.

The CDR3 spells CSVEGGPMNTEAFF. The CDR3 DNA is TGCAGCGTTGAAGGGGGGCCTATGAACACTGAAGCTTTCTTT. The chain combines TRBV29-1 with TRBJ1-1, with D tentatively TRBD1 (6 bases). Germline CDR1 and CDR2: SQVTM and ANQGSEA. Trimming took off 1 base at V and 0 bases at J, with 9 bases between the two ends. The CDR3 extends over 14 amino acids.

This chain links TRBV7-2 with TRBJ2-2; 8 bases map to TRBD1. The CDR3 length is 14 residues. Looked up from germline, CDR1 is SGHTA and CDR2 is FQGNSA. V dropped 1 base and J dropped 6; count of bases not matched to a gene: 1. CDR3 in DNA: TGTGCCAGCAGCTTAGTGGACAGGGCCGGGGAGCTGTTTTTT. Translated, it gives CASSLVDRAGELFF.

By its share, this clone is medium-sized (0.01 to 0.1%). The V gene is TRBV7-9, the J gene TRBJ1-1; 7 nucleotides match TRBD1. Germline V gene sequence: CDR1 SEHNR, CDR2 FQNEAQ (reference sequence). This CDR3 has 12 amino acids. V lost 10 bases to trimming and J lost 2 bases; unmatched junction nucleotides: 4. The CDR3 protein is CAIDRENTEAFF. DNA of the CDR3: TGTGCCATCGACAGGGAAAACACTGAAGCTTTCTTT.

The chain has TRBV5-1 and TRBJ1-5; 7 bases fit TRBD1. V lost 1 base and J lost 1; bases outside the gene matches: 8. Per germline, CDR1 SGHRS and CDR2 YFSETQ. The CDR3 runs to 17 residues. Here the CDR3 reads CASSLSGGMASNQPQHF. DNA of the CDR3: TGCGCCAGCAGCTTGTCAGGGGGGATGGCAAGCAATCAGCCCCAGCATTTT.

The chain uses TRBV5-1 and TRBJ1-2; D may be TRBD1 (6 bases). Germline V CDR1 and CDR2: SGHRS, YFSETQ. V lost 4 bases and J 3 bases, leaving 16 bases between the germline ends. The CDR3 is made up of 15 amino acids. CDR3 nucleotide sequence: TGCGCCAGCAGCACGTCGTACAGGGATTACTATGGCTACACCTTC. Protein sequence: CASSTSYRDYYGYTF.

This chain uses TRBV28 with TRBJ2-2; no firm D call. CDR3 length equals 13 residues. The V end was cut by 1 base, the J end by 6 bases, with 6 bases between. Germline loops: CDR1 MDHEN, CDR2 SYDVKM. As DNA, the CDR3 is TGTGCCAGCAGTTTATCGGGTCCCGGGGAGCTGTTTTTT. Translating it yields CASSLSGPGELFF.

The CDR3 DNA follows: TGTGCCAGCAGTCCAGGTGGACAGGGAAGCTACGAGCAGTACTTC. Protein product: CASSPGGQGSYEQYF. V usage is TRBV28 and J usage is TRBJ2-7; 8 bases match TRBD1. The CDR3 consists of 15 residues. CDR1 is MDHEN, CDR2 SYDVKM, per germline. With V trimmed by 5 bases and J by 3 bases, 9 bases remained unmatched.

This chain joins TRBV29-1 and TRBJ1-3, with 9 positions matching TRBD1. The CDR3 totals 14 residues. In germline, CDR1 is SQVTM, CDR2 ANQGSEA. The V gene end was trimmed by 1 base and the J gene end by 2 bases; junction bases not matched to a gene: 0. CDR3 loop: CSVEGDRAGNTIYF. The CDR3 DNA follows: TGCAGCGTTGAAGGGGACAGGGCTGGAAACACCATATATTTT. Supplemented by reference TRBV29-1 and TRBJ1-3, the full variable domain reads SAVISQKPSRDICQRGTSLTIQCQVDSQVTMMFWYRQQPGQSLTLIATANQGSEATYESGFVIDKFPISRPNLTFSTLTVSNMSPEDSSIYLCSVEGDRAGNTIYFGEGSWLTVV.